This entry lists 14 T cell receptor beta chains sequenced from one sample in a study of OX40 agonist ivuxolimab in advanced cancers. Sequencing used immunoSEQ multiplex PCR; TCRdb keeps in-frame clones, though not all of them. The data hold roughly 39,000 clones, with roughly 90% observed a single time. The sequenced sample was CD4+ or CD8+ T cells sorted from blood, obtained in a trial of the OX40 agonist ivuxolimab. These receptors were taken from an adult with an advanced solid tumor such as melanoma, head and neck, liver or kidney cancer.

The J gene is TRBJ2-3, the V gene TRBV6-1; 8 bases are a match to TRBD1. With V trimmed by 10 bases and J by 4 bases, 13 bases remained unmatched. The CDR3 runs to 15 residues. Germline V gene sequence: CDR1 MNHNS, CDR2 SASEGT. Here the CDR3 reads CAISEDRVRADTQYF. CDR3 bases: TGTGCCATCTCAGAGGACAGGGTAAGGGCAGATACGCAGTATTTT.

This sequence joins TRBV11-2 and TRBJ2-1; D ambiguous. The V gene's germline CDR1 is SGHAT and CDR2 FQNNGV. V was trimmed by 7 bases and J by 9 bases, leaving 10 bases between them. The CDR3 extends over 11 amino acids. The CDR3 DNA is TGTGCCAGCACCCTACTTAGTGAGCAGTTCTTC. Protein product: CASTLLSEQFF.

The CDR3 sequence: CASSTIYEQYF. DNA for the CDR3: TGTGCCAGCAGTACCATCTACGAGCAGTACTTC. The chain has TRBV27 and TRBJ2-7; D gene uncertain. This CDR3 comprises 11 residues. Trimming removed 5 bases from V and 3 bases from J, with 5 bases in between. Germline V gives CDR1 MNHEY, CDR2 SMNVEV (reference sequence).

The V call is TRBV28, the J call TRBJ2-6; D not resolved. Trimming took 3 bases from V and 2 from J, leaving 5 bases between them. The CDR3 is 14 residues long. Germline values: CDR1 MDHEN, CDR2 SYDVKM. CDR3 residues: CASSFFPGANVLTF. For the CDR3, the DNA is TGTGCCAGCAGTTTCTTCCCTGGGGCCAACGTCCTGACTTTC.

The chain uses TRBV5-6 and TRBJ2-5, with 11 nucleotides matching TRBD1. The CDR3 has 16 residues. Trimming took 7 bases from V and 2 from J; bases not matched to a gene: 10. Per germline, CDR1 SGHDT and CDR2 YYEEEE. The chain's CDR3 is CASRDRGTFTQETQYF. DNA for the CDR3: TGTGCCAGCCGGGACAGGGGGACCTTTACTCAAGAGACCCAGTACTTC.

The rearrangement joins TRBV18 to TRBJ1-1; no clear D gene. V gave up 3 bases and J gave up 1 base, with 12 bases separating them. Germline CDR1 and CDR2: KGHSH and LQKENI. There are 15 residues in the CDR3. In DNA form, the CDR3 reads TGTGCCAGCTCACCCTATACACTACAGAACACTGAAGCTTTCTTT. Residues: CASSPYTLQNTEAFF.

This chain joins TRBV27 and TRBJ2-1, with TRBD2 matching 8 bases. V dropped 5 bases and J dropped 6; count of bases not matched to a gene: 9. Germline values: CDR1 MNHEY, CDR2 SMNVEV (reference sequence). The CDR3 has 15 residues. The CDR3 loop reads CASSRSGTKFNEQFF. CDR3 DNA: TGTGCCAGCAGTCGTAGCGGGACTAAGTTCAATGAGCAGTTCTTC.

The gene calls are TRBV5-1 and TRBJ1-1; unclear D gene. Looked up from germline, CDR1 is SGHRS and CDR2 is YFSETQ. V shed 0 bases and J shed 0 bases, with 6 bases lying between them. This CDR3 comprises 14 residues. CDR3 in amino acids: CASSLVGLNTEAFF. In DNA form, the CDR3 reads TGCGCCAGCAGCTTGGTAGGTTTGAACACTGAAGCTTTCTTT.

This chain links TRBV18 with TRBJ1-6, with D perhaps matching TRBD1 (5 bases). Germline V gives CDR1 KGHSH, CDR2 LQKENI. This CDR3 region has 16 residues. V was trimmed by 2 bases and J by 7 bases, leaving 15 bases between them. CDR3 coding DNA: TGTGCCAGCTCACCATACGGGGCAACAGACAATTCACCCCTCCACTTT. The encoded protein is CASSPYGATDNSPLHF.

The chain has TRBV6-6 and TRBJ2-7; possible D gene TRBD1, 6 bases. Trimming shortened V by 2 bases and J by 2 bases, and 7 bases separated the two germline ends. The germline gives CDR1 MNHNY, CDR2 SVGAGI (reference sequence). This CDR3 is built from 13 residues. The CDR3 loop reads CASSYRDTYEQYF. Here the CDR3 DNA reads TGTGCCAGCAGTTACCGGGACACCTACGAGCAGTACTTC.

V usage is TRBV30 and J usage is TRBJ2-5; D might be TRBD1 or TRBD2, each matching 7 bases. Trimming left V 6 bases short and J 5 bases short, with 19 bases between. The V gene's germline CDR1 is GTSNPN and CDR2 SVGIG (reference sequence). This CDR3 comprises 14 residues. This CDR3 is CACDRQGGRETQYF. In DNA, the CDR3 is TGTGCCTGTGACAGACAGGGAGGGAGGGAGACCCAGTACTTC.

The chain links TRBV30 to TRBJ1-2; 7 bases map to TRBD1. Germline CDR1 GTSNPN, CDR2 SVGIG (reference sequence). The CDR3 totals 16 residues. V lost 2 bases to trimming and J lost 2 bases; unmatched junction nucleotides: 11. CDR3 in amino acids: CAWSPPWDSLNYGYTF. DNA for the CDR3: TGTGCCTGGAGTCCTCCTTGGGACAGCTTAAACTATGGCTACACCTTC.

The chain joins TRBV5-6 to TRBJ2-5; D not resolved. The V and J ends lost 2 bases and 2 bases respectively, with 10 bases between them. This CDR3 spans 14 amino acids. Per germline, CDR1 SGHDT and CDR2 YYEEEE. DNA for the CDR3: TGTGCCAGCAGCTTATTGACACCACAAGAGACCCAGTACTTC. The encoded protein is CASSLLTPQETQYF.

Here the CDR3 reads CASRRDGRRYGYTF. The DNA for the CDR3 is TGTGCCAGCAGGAGGGACGGACGGCGCTATGGCTACACCTTC. This sequence joins TRBV6-5 and TRBJ1-2; tentatively, D is TRBD1 (5 bases). The length of the CDR3 is 14 residues. The germline CDR1 and CDR2 sequences are MNHEY and SVGAGI. Trimming took 6 bases from V and 4 from J, leaving 15 bases between them.